This TCR beta chain was documented in a study of OX40 agonist ivuxolimab in advanced cancers. Note on this clone: Its antigen is unidentified.

The method was immunoSEQ multiplex PCR; TCRdb's version includes in-frame clones alone and lacks a portion of them. Of roughly 60,000 clones listed, about 89% were seen once; the top ten hold 0.7% to 0.95%. This CDR3 is 18 amino acids long. J gave up 3 bases and V 4 bases, and 10 bases lay outside the gene matches. Germline V lookup: CDR1 SGHAT, CDR2 FQNNGV. Patients with autoimmune history or systemic immunosuppression were excluded. Cycle 7 day 1, cycle 4 day 1, and baseline were the timepoints at which blood was sampled. Overall study results and limits: Circulating CD4+ and CD8+ T cells showed clonal expansion by week 6 at 0.1 to 3.0 mg/kg. Among patients with partial responses at 0.1-3.0 mg/kg, clonal expansion was among the lowest.

Source: CD4+ or CD8+ T cells sorted from blood, taken in a trial of the OX40 agonist ivuxolimab. The TCR originated in an adult with an advanced solid tumor such as melanoma, head and neck, liver or kidney cancer. The rearrangement links TRBV11-2 to TRBJ2-7, with 15 bases that match TRBD2. CDR3 sequence (DNA): TGTGCCAGCAGCTCCTCGGGACTAGCGGGAGGAGGTAGCTACGAGCAGTACTTC. Amino acids: CASSSSGLAGGGSYEQYF.